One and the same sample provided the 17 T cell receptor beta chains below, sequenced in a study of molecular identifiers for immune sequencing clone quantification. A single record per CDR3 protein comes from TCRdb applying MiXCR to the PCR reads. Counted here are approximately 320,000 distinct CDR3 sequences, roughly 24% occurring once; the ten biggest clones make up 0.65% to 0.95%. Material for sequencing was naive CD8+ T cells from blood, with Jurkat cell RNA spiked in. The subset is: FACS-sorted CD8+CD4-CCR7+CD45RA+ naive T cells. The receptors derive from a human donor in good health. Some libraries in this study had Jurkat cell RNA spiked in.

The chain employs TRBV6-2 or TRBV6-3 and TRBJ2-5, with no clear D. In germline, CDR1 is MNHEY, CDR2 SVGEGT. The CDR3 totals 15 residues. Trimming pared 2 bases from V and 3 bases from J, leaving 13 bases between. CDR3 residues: CASSYRYYKEETQYF. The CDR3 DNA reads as TGTGCCAGCAGTTACAGGTACTATAAGGAAGAGACCCAGTACTTC.

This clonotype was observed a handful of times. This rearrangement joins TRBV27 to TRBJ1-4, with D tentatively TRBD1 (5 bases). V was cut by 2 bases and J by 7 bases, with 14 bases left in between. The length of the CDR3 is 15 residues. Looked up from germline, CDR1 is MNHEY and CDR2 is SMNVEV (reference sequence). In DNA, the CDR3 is TGTGCCAGCAGTTTAGGGACGGGGGAGGCTGAAAAACTGTTTTTT. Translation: CASSLGTGEAEKLFF.

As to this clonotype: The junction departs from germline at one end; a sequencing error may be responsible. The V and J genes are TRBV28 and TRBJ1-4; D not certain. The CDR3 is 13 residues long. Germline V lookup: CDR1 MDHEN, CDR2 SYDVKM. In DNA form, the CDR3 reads TGTGCCAGCAGTTTTGCGGCTAAGGAAAAACTGTTTTTT. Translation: CASSFAAKEKLFF.

CDR3 region: CASSAGKFYEQYF. CDR3 coding DNA: TGTGCCAGCAGTGCTGGCAAGTTCTACGAGCAGTACTTC. V gene TRBV2 combines with J gene TRBJ2-7; D remains unclear. The CDR3 sequence is 13 residues long. V was clipped by 4 bases and J by 3 bases, with 10 bases between them. Germline V lookup: CDR1 SNHLY, CDR2 FYNNEI. Variable domain in full (rest from reference TRBV2 and TRBJ2-7): EPEVTQTPSHQVTQMGQEVILRCVPISNHLYFYWYRQILGQKVEFLVSFYNNEISEKSEIFDDQFSVERPDGSNFTLKIRSTKLEDSAMYFCASSAGKFYEQYFGPGTRLTVT.

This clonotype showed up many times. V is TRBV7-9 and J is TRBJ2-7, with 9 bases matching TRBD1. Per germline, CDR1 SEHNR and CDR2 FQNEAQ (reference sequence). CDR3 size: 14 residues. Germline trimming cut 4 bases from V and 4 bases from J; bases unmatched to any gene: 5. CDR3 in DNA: TGTGCCAGCAGCTCGACAGGGGGGGGGTACGAGCAGTACTTC. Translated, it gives CASSSTGGGYEQYF.

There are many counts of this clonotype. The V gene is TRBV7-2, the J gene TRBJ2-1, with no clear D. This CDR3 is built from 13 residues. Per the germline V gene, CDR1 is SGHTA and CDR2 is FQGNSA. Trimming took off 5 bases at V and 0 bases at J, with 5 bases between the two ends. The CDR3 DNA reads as TGTGCCAGCAGCCAGAGCTCCTACAATGAGCAGTTCTTC. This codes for CASSQSSYNEQFF. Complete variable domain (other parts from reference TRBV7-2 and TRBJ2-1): GAGVSQSPSNKVTEKGKDVELRCDPISGHTALYWYRQSLGQGLEFLIYFQGNSAPDKSGLPSDRFSAERTGGSVSTLTIQRTQQEDSAVYLCASSQSSYNEQFFGPGTRLTVL.

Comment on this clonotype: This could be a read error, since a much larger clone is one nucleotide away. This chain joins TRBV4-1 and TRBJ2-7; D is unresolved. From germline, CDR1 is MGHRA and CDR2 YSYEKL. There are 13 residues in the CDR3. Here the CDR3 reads CASSQAQAYAQYF. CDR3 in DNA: TGCGCCAGCAGCCAAGCCCAGGCCTACGCGCAGTACTTC.

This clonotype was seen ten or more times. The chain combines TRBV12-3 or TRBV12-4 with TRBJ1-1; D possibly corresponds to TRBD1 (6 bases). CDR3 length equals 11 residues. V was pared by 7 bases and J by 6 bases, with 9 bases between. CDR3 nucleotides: TGTGCCAGCATCCAGGGGTCTGAAGCTTTCTTT. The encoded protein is CASIQGSEAFF.

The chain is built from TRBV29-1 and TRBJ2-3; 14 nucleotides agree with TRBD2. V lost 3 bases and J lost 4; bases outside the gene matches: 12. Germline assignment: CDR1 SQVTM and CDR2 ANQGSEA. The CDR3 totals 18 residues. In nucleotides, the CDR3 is TGCAGCGTTGAGGGACTAGCGGGAGTTGTTAGTAACCCAGATACGCAGTATTTT. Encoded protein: CSVEGLAGVVSNPDTQYF.

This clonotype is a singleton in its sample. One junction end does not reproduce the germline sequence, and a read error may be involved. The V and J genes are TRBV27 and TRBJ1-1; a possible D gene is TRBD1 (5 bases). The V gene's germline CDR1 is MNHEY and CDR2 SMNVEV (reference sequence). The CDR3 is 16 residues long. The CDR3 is CASSLVRALHYTKAFF. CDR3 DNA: TGTGCCAGCAGTTTAGTCAGGGCCCTCCACTACACTAAAGCTTTCTTT.

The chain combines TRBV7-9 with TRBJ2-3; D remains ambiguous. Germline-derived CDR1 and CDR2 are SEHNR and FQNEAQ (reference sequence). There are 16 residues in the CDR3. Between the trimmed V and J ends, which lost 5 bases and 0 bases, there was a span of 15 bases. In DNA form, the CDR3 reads TGTGCCAGCAGCCTACCGTGGGTTCCTAGCACAGATACGCAGTATTTT. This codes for CASSLPWVPSTDTQYF.

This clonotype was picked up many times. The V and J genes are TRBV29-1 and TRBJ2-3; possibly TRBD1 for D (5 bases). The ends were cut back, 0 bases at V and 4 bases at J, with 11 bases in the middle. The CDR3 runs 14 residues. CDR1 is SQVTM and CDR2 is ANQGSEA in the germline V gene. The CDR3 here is CSVEDPRAPDTQYF. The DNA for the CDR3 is TGCAGCGTTGAAGATCCCAGGGCCCCAGATACGCAGTATTTT.

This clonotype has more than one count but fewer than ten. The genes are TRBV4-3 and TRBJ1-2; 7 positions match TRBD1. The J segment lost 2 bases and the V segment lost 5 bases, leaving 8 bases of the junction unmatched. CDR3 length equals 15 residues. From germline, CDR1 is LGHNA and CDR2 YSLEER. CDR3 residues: CASSWGQSKNYGYTF. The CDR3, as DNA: TGCGCCAGCAGCTGGGGACAGTCCAAGAACTATGGCTACACCTTC.

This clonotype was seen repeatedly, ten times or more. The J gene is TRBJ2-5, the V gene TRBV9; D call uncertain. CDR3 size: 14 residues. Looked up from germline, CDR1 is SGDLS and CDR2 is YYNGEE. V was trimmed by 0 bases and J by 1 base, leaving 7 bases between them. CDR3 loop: CASSVVPGQETQYF. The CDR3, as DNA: TGTGCCAGCAGCGTAGTCCCAGGCCAAGAGACCCAGTACTTC.

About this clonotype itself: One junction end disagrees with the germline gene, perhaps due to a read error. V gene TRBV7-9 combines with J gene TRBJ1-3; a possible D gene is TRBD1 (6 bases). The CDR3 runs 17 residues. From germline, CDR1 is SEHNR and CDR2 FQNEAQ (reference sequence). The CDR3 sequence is CASSLIQGVHSGNTIHF. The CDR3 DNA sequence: TGTGCCAGCAGCTTGATACAGGGTGTTCACTCTGGAAACACCATACATTTT.

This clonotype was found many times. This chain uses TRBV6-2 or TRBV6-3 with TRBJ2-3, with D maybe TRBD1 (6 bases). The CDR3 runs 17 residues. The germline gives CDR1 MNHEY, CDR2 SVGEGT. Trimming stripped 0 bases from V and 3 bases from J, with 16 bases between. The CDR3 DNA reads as TGTGCCAGCAGTTACTCGAGACAGGAGGAGTTAACAGATACGCAGTATTTT. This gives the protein CASSYSRQEELTDTQYF.

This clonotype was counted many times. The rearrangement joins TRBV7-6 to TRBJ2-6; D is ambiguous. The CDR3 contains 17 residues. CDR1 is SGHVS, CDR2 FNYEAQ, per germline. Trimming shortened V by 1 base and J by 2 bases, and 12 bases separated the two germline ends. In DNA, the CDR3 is TGTGCCAGCAGCTTAGGATGGGCGCCAACTGGGGCCAACGTCCTGACTTTC. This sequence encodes CASSLGWAPTGANVLTF.